This entry describes one T cell receptor beta chain. Sequenced by immunoSEQ multiplex PCR; TCRdb stores in-frame clones only, minus some. Of roughly 110,000 clones in the sample, around 92% were seen once. The data belong to a study of blood T cell repertoires in COVID-19. Study-level background: Acute and convalescent COVID-19 specimens originated in the United States, Italy and Spain. T cells, B-cell-depleted T cells, or PBMCs provided the cDNA or gDNA that served as material.

V gave up 0 bases and J gave up 4 bases, with 13 bases separating them. This CDR3 spans 15 amino acids. Germline assignment: CDR1 SGDLS and CDR2 YYNGEE. This chain connects TRBV9 to TRBJ1-1; perhaps TRBD1 as D (6 bases). Sequenced material: peripheral blood. This TCR derives from a man aged 35 to 55 with active or convalescent COVID-19. The CDR3 DNA reads as TGTGCCAGCAGCGTAGACACAGGGTACGGCACTGAAGCTTTCTTT. As protein: CASSVDTGYGTEAFF.